These T cell receptor beta chains were read from a single sample in a study of T cell responses to AZD1222 COVID-19 vaccine. Repertoires were generated with immunoSEQ multiplex PCR, while TCRdb's copy carries only in-frame clones and drops some. The sample lists approximately 150,000 clones; approximately 94% were seen once. Source: peripheral blood, taken 28 days after the second AZD1222 dose. The receptors shown here come from an adult who received the AZD1222 COVID-19 vaccine. CDR3s include the opening cysteine and the closing phenylalanine or tryptophan. Each record gives: J gene, V gene, D gene, clone size, CDR3 DNA, CDR3 protein. The D gene is left open where the match is weak. Clone size is stated in some rows and not others, as once, few, many or a class when expanded.

TRBJ1-3	TRBV10-3	-	once	TGTGCCATCAGCGCAGTGGCCTCTGGAAACACCATATATTTT	CAISAVASGNTIYF
TRBJ1-4	TRBV5-1	TRBD1	-	TGCGCCAGCAGCTTCGGGACAGCTCTTGATGAAAAACTGTTTTTT	CASSFGTALDEKLFF
TRBJ1-3	TRBV29-1	TRBD1	-	TGCAGCGTGGGGACAGGCGCCCCTGGAAACACCATATATTTT	CSVGTGAPGNTIYF
TRBJ2-1	TRBV14	-	-	TGTGCCAGCAGCCCGGGCCTGGGGAGGGAGCAGTTCTTC	CASSPGLGREQFF
TRBJ1-1	TRBV20-1	-	once	TGCAGTGCTCAAAGGACCATAGCTTTCTTT	CSAQRTIAFF
TRBJ1-2	TRBV19	TRBD1	-	TGTGCCAGTAGTCCCGGCGGACAGGGGACCTATGGCTACACCTTC	CASSPGGQGTYGYTF
TRBJ1-2	TRBV6-6	-	once	TGTGCCAGCAAACCGAGACCCCCGGAGGATGGCTACACCTTC	CASKPRPPEDGYTF
TRBJ1-1	TRBV30	-	-	TGTGCCACCCTTCGGAGGGGAATGAACACTGAAGCTTTCTTT	CATLRRGMNTEAFF
TRBJ1-1	TRBV7-2	-	-	TGTGCCAGCAGCTTCGCCTCCGGGACGGCGAACACTGAAGCTTTCTTT	CASSFASGTANTEAFF
TRBJ1-1	TRBV7-9	TRBD1	-	TGTGCCAGCAGCCCCGGACAGGGGAACACTGAAGCTTTCTTT	CASSPGQGNTEAFF
TRBJ1-1	TRBV2	TRBD1	-	TGTGCCAGCATCCGGGACAGGGGGCGGGTCACTGAAGCTTTCTTT	CASIRDRGRVTEAFF
TRBJ1-2	TRBV28	-	-	TGTGCCAGCAGTTTTGTCCCCATCAAGTATGGCTACACCTTC	CASSFVPIKYGYTF
TRBJ1-5	TRBV19	-	-	TGTGCCAGTAGGCAGGGAGGTCAGCCCCAGCATTTT	CASRQGGQPQHF
TRBJ2-3	TRBV24-1	-	-	TGTGCCACGTCATTCCCGGACGGCAGCACAGATACGCAGTATTTT	CATSFPDGSTDTQYF
TRBJ1-6	TRBV4-1	-	-	TGCGCCAGCAGCCAAGATTCGGATTTATCCTATAATTCACCCCTCCACTTT	CASSQDSDLSYNSPLHF
TRBJ2-1	TRBV3-1/TRBV3-2	TRBD2	-	TGTGCCAGCAGCCAAGTCCCTAGCGGGGCAAGGGAGCAGTTCTTC	CASSQVPSGAREQFF
TRBJ1-1	TRBV30	-	-	TGTGCCTGGACGGAACAAATATACACTGAAGCTTTCTTT	CAWTEQIYTEAFF
TRBJ1-1	TRBV12-2	-	-	TGTGCAAGTCGCTCCGCGGGGAGGACGAACACTGAAGCTTTCTTT	CASRSAGRTNTEAFF
TRBJ2-7	TRBV5-1	TRBD1	-	TGCGCCAGCAGCATAACCGGGACAGGGTCGCCCCCCTACGAGCAGTACTTC	CASSITGTGSPPYEQYF
TRBJ1-5	TRBV19	-	few	TGTGCCAGTAGTATTGGGGCGGGGTATAGCAATCAGCCCCAGCATTTT	CASSIGAGYSNQPQHF
TRBJ2-4	TRBV18	-	once	TGTGCCAGCTCACCACCCAGCTTAGCCAAAAGCATTCAGTACTTC	CASSPPSLAKSIQYF
TRBJ2-1	TRBV11-3	-	-	TGTGCCAGCAGCTTAGGACTGGCTCCTGACAATGAGCAGTTCTTC	CASSLGLAPDNEQFF
TRBJ2-1	TRBV4-1	-	-	TGCGCCAGCAGCAACAAGTGGGGTGAGGATGAGCAGTTCTTC	CASSNKWGEDEQFF
TRBJ1-4	TRBV5-4	-	-	TGTGCCAGCAGCCCCGCGGAGGGTGAAAAACTGTTTTTT	CASSPAEGEKLFF
TRBJ1-1	TRBV16	-	-	TGTGCCAGCAGAGGGACATTTACACGGGGGAACACTGAAGCTTTCTTT	CASRGTFTRGNTEAFF
TRBJ1-1	TRBV28	-	-	TGTGCCAGCAGTTTATCCCAGGGTAACACTGAAGCTTTCTTT	CASSLSQGNTEAFF
TRBJ2-2	TRBV11-3	-	-	TGTGCCAGCAGCTTAGGGGCCGGGACCATGGGCCCCGGGGAGCTGTTTTTT	CASSLGAGTMGPGELFF
TRBJ1-6	TRBV5-1	TRBD1	-	TGCGCCAGCAGCTTTGGACAGGGAGGTTCACCCCTCCACTTT	CASSFGQGGSPLHF
TRBJ2-1	TRBV30	-	-	TGTGCCTGGAGGTCGCGGGGCCTGGAGGCCAATGAGCAGTTCTTC	CAWRSRGLEANEQFF
TRBJ2-7	TRBV3-1/TRBV3-2	-	-	TGTGCCAGCAGCCAAGGGCCAGCGGTCTCCTACGAGCAGTACTTC	CASSQGPAVSYEQYF
TRBJ2-7	TRBV19	TRBD2	-	TGTGCCAGTAGTGCCGGACTAGCGGGCGACTACGAGCAGTACTTC	CASSAGLAGDYEQYF
TRBJ1-1	TRBV14	-	-	TGTGCCAGCAGCCAGGCTCAGTGGGGTACTGAAGCTTTCTTT	CASSQAQWGTEAFF
TRBJ2-1	TRBV7-3	-	-	TGTGCCAGCAGCGATTCCGGGTATGAGCAGTTCTTC	CASSDSGYEQFF
TRBJ2-7	TRBV7-2	-	-	TGTGCCAGCAGCTTAGGGCCAGCGGACTCCTACGAGCAGTACTTC	CASSLGPADSYEQYF
TRBJ1-2	TRBV4-3	TRBD1	-	TGCGCCAGCAGCCAAGGAGCTACCGGGACAGGGTACGGCTACACCTTC	CASSQGATGTGYGYTF
TRBJ2-7	TRBV5-1	-	-	TGCGCCAGCAGCCCAGAAGGGAGCTCCTACGAGCAGTACTTC	CASSPEGSSYEQYF
TRBJ1-2	TRBV7-2	TRBD1	-	TGTGCCAGCAGCTTTGACAGGGTTACTAACTATGGCTACACCTTC	CASSFDRVTNYGYTF
TRBJ2-3	TRBV7-9	-	-	TGTGCCAGCATGATTGGGCACAGCACAGATACGCAGTATTTT	CASMIGHSTDTQYF
TRBJ2-1	TRBV12-5	-	-	TGTGCTAGTGGTTTAACAGGGGGGGATGAGCAGTTCTTC	CASGLTGGDEQFF
TRBJ2-1	TRBV7-2	-	-	TGTGCCAGCAGCCCCAGACTAGTCTTCGACTACAATGAGCAGTTCTTC	CASSPRLVFDYNEQFF
TRBJ1-3	TRBV5-1	TRBD1	-	TGCGCCAGCAGCCCGACGACAGGGGCATCTGGAAACACCATATATTTT	CASSPTTGASGNTIYF
TRBJ2-7	TRBV28	-	-	TGTGCCAGCAAAGGGACCGCCTACGAGCAGTACTTC	CASKGTAYEQYF
TRBJ2-7	TRBV5-1	TRBD1	-	TGCGCCAGCAGCTACGAGGGACAGGGGGCGCGAGAGCAGTACTTC	CASSYEGQGAREQYF
TRBJ2-3	TRBV29-1	-	-	TGCAGCGTTGAATCGACGGGCACAGATACGCAGTATTTT	CSVESTGTDTQYF
TRBJ2-5	TRBV25-1	-	-	TGTGCCAGCAGTTCTCCGCTGGGGGTGGAAGGGACCCAGTACTTC	CASSSPLGVEGTQYF
TRBJ2-7	TRBV7-6	TRBD2	-	TGTGCCAGCAGCCCAGGGACTAGCGGTGTATACGAGCAGTACTTC	CASSPGTSGVYEQYF
TRBJ2-1	TRBV7-9	-	-	TGTGCCAGCAGCTTACTAGGGCAGAACCCATTCTCTGAGCAGTTCTTC	CASSLLGQNPFSEQFF
TRBJ2-7	TRBV4-2	-	-	TGTGCCAGCAGCCAAGGAGGTGAGGGGTATTCCCAACTTCAGTACTTC	CASSQGGEGYSQLQYF
TRBJ1-3	TRBV11-1	TRBD1	-	TGTGCCAGCAGCGCAGACAGGGCTCTCGGAAACACCATATATTTT	CASSADRALGNTIYF
TRBJ2-2	TRBV6-5	-	-	TGTGCCAGCAGCTTCAGCGCCACCGGGGAGCTGTTTTTT	CASSFSATGELFF